These 28 T cell receptor beta chains originate from one sample sequenced in a study of graft-versus-host responses after intestinal transplantation. Here immunoSEQ multiplex PCR was the method, and the copy in TCRdb shows in-frame clones only, minus some. The sample includes about 70,000 clones, about 94% of them seen just once. Which antigens these TCRs recognize remains unknown. The sequencing used unstimulated CD8+ T cells sorted from spleen or lymph node cells, collected before intestinal transplant. These receptors were obtained from a human donor who received an intestinal transplant.

The chain has TRBV19 and TRBJ2-2; D is possibly TRBD2 (5 bases). The CDR3 consists of 15 residues. V dropped 3 bases and J dropped 8 bases, with 16 bases sitting between them. Germline loops: CDR1 LNHDA, CDR2 SQIVND (reference sequence). CDR3 sequence: CASSMLQRAWGELFF. The CDR3 DNA sequence: TGTGCCAGTAGTATGCTACAGAGGGCCTGGGGGGAGCTGTTTTTT.

This chain links TRBV4-1 with TRBJ2-3; 13 bases are a match to TRBD2. V lost 5 bases to trimming and J lost 4 bases; unmatched junction nucleotides: 3. Germline assignment: CDR1 MGHRA and CDR2 YSYEKL. The CDR3 has 15 amino acids. CDR3 amino acids: CASSGLAGEPDTQYF. DNA of the CDR3: TGCGCCAGCAGCGGACTAGCGGGAGAACCAGATACGCAGTATTTT.

The V call is TRBV11-2, the J call TRBJ1-2; the match to TRBD1 covers 9 bases. V was clipped by 4 bases and J by 1 base; unmatched bases: 10. The CDR3 totals 17 residues. Germline CDR1 and CDR2: SGHAT and FQNNGV. CDR3 region: CASSWPPRTGVNYGYTF. The CDR3 DNA reads as TGTGCCAGCAGCTGGCCCCCAAGGACAGGGGTTAACTATGGCTACACCTTC.

This sequence joins TRBV7-9 and TRBJ2-5; 10 nucleotides match TRBD1. The CDR3 contains 15 residues. Germline V CDR1 and CDR2: SEHNR, FQNEAQ (reference sequence). V was clipped by 5 bases and J by 5 bases; unmatched bases: 8. The CDR3 loop is CASSDWTGGVETQYF. CDR3 DNA: TGTGCCAGCAGCGACTGGACAGGGGGGGTGGAGACCCAGTACTTC.

The chain is built from TRBV27 and TRBJ1-5, with D perhaps matching TRBD1 (5 bases). Per germline, CDR1 MNHEY and CDR2 SMNVEV (reference sequence). The CDR3 covers 16 residues. The ends were cut back, 5 bases at V and 4 bases at J, with 18 bases in the middle. CDR3 nucleotide sequence: TGTGCCAGCAGTCCCATGTCCGGGGCCCTTAATCAGCCCCAGCATTTT. This codes for CASSPMSGALNQPQHF.

This clone was detected only once. The CDR3 DNA is TGTGCCAGCAGCCAGAACGGGTTGAGCTCTGGAAACACCATATATTTT. Translation: CASSQNGLSSGNTIYF. The J gene is TRBJ1-3, the V gene TRBV7-8; D not certain. Between the trimmed V and J ends, which lost 5 bases and 0 bases, there was a span of 14 bases. CDR3 length: 16 residues. The germline gives CDR1 SGHVS, CDR2 FQNEAQ.

J is TRBJ1-4 and V is TRBV7-2; weak D call: TRBD1 (6 bases). The V gene's germline CDR1 is SGHTA and CDR2 FQGNSA. Between the trimmed V and J ends, which lost 1 base and 3 bases, there was a span of 12 bases. The CDR3 covers 16 residues. CDR3 DNA: TGTGCCAGCAGCTTAGTGGGGGCGAGGGCTAATGAAAAACTGTTTTTT. Translated: CASSLVGARANEKLFF. Full variable domain (rest looked up from reference TRBV7-2 and TRBJ1-4): GAGVSQSPSNKVTEKGKDVELRCDPISGHTALYWYRQSLGQGLEFLIYFQGNSAPDKSGLPSDRFSAERTGGSVSTLTIQRTQQEDSAVYLCASSLVGARANEKLFFGSGTQLSVL.

CDR3 residues: CASRPARAYNEQFF. DNA for the CDR3: TGTGCCAGCAGACCAGCCCGAGCCTACAATGAGCAGTTCTTC. The genes are TRBV27 and TRBJ2-1; D is unclear. Germline CDR1 MNHEY, CDR2 SMNVEV (reference sequence). The CDR3 spans 14 residues. The V gene lost 6 bases and the J gene lost 2 bases, with 11 bases spanning the gap.

V is TRBV28 and J is TRBJ2-1; D uncertain. CDR1 MDHEN and CDR2 SYDVKM come from the germline V gene. This CDR3 comprises 14 residues. Trimming took off 3 bases at V and 0 bases at J, with 6 bases between the two ends. This chain's CDR3 is CASSFDGSYNEQFF. The CDR3, as DNA: TGTGCCAGCAGTTTTGACGGCTCCTACAATGAGCAGTTCTTC.

The V and J genes are TRBV14 and TRBJ2-7; D gene unclear. The V and J ends lost 0 bases and 3 bases respectively, with 9 bases between them. The V gene's germline CDR1 is SGHDN and CDR2 FVKESK. The CDR3 spans 14 residues. This CDR3 reads CASSQEPNFYEQYF. CDR3 coding DNA: TGTGCCAGCAGCCAAGAGCCGAATTTCTACGAGCAGTACTTC.

The genes are TRBV6-5 and TRBJ2-4; possible D gene TRBD1, 5 bases. CDR1 and CDR2 from the germline V gene are MNHEY and SVGAGI. V lost 5 bases and J lost 10, with 18 bases in between. This CDR3 region has 14 residues. The CDR3 DNA sequence: TGTGCCAGCAGTCCTTTAAGGGGCGGAAGGATTCAGTACTTC. The encoded protein is CASSPLRGGRIQYF.

This chain connects TRBV10-2 to TRBJ2-5; TRBD1 agrees at 7 bases. The trim removed 8 bases at V and 1 base at J, leaving 10 bases unmatched. Germline V gives CDR1 WSHSY, CDR2 SAAADI. This CDR3 spans 15 amino acids. CDR3 DNA sequence: TGCGCCAGCGGGCCCTCGACAGGGCCCCAAGAGACCCAGTACTTC. Amino acids: CASGPSTGPQETQYF.

The rearrangement links TRBV4-1 to TRBJ1-1, with D perhaps matching TRBD1 (6 bases). Per the germline V gene, CDR1 is MGHRA and CDR2 is YSYEKL. V lost 3 bases and J 0 bases, leaving 11 bases between the germline ends. The length of the CDR3 is 15 residues. CDR3: CASSHLDRMNTEAFF. CDR3 sequence (DNA): TGCGCCAGCAGCCATTTGGACAGAATGAACACTGAAGCTTTCTTT.

This sequence joins TRBV11-2 and TRBJ2-1, with TRBD2 matching 10 bases. CDR1 and CDR2 (germline): SGHAT, FQNNGV. CDR3 length: 18 amino acids. J lost 0 bases, V lost 5 bases, and 10 bases had no gene match. In DNA form, the CDR3 reads TGTGCCAGCAGCCCGACACCCGGGACTAGCGTCTCCTACAATGAGCAGTTCTTC. It translates to CASSPTPGTSVSYNEQFF.

V and J are TRBV7-3 and TRBJ2-5; weak D call: TRBD1 (6 bases). This CDR3 spans 14 amino acids. Trimming removed 5 bases from V and 2 bases from J, with 12 bases in between. CDR1 SGHTA and CDR2 FQGTGA come from the germline V gene. CDR3 sequence reads: CASSLGQSQETQYF. Written as DNA, the CDR3 is TGTGCCAGCAGCCTCGGACAGAGTCAAGAGACCCAGTACTTC.

V is TRBV6-5 and J is TRBJ1-2; D not certain. V was trimmed by 4 bases and J by 0 bases, leaving 15 bases between them. Germline assignment: CDR1 MNHEY and CDR2 SVGAGI. This CDR3 is 16 amino acids long. The CDR3 loop reads CASSWERTTTNYGYTF. The CDR3 nucleotides are TGTGCCAGCAGTTGGGAACGGACGACAACTAACTATGGCTACACCTTC.

The gene calls are TRBV6-5 and TRBJ2-7; 8 bases align to TRBD1. V gave up 5 bases and J gave up 3 bases; unmatched junction bases: 9. The germline CDR1 and CDR2 sequences are MNHEY and SVGAGI. CDR3 length equals 15 residues. The chain's CDR3 is CASSTPTGADYEQYF. The CDR3 DNA is TGTGCCAGCAGTACACCGACAGGGGCAGACTACGAGCAGTACTTC.

This sequence joins TRBV5-1 and TRBJ2-5; D remains ambiguous. Germline V gene sequence: CDR1 SGHRS, CDR2 YFSETQ. Trimming left V 0 bases short and J 1 base short, with 7 bases between. This CDR3 has 14 amino acids. The chain's CDR3 is CASSLGVAQETQYF. The CDR3 nucleotides are TGCGCCAGCAGCTTGGGGGTGGCCCAAGAGACCCAGTACTTC.

This chain joins TRBV6-6 and TRBJ2-4, with D perhaps given as TRBD1 or TRBD2 (6 bases each). The CDR3 covers 15 residues. V was pared by 5 bases and J by 0 bases, with 11 bases between. Germline V gene lookup returns CDR1 MNHNY and CDR2 SVGAGI (reference sequence). The chain's CDR3 is CASSRGELAKNIQYF. The DNA of the CDR3 is TGTGCCAGCAGTAGGGGGGAGCTAGCCAAAAACATTCAGTACTTC.

The chain recombines TRBV11-3 with TRBJ1-4, with TRBD1 matching 7 bases. There are 15 residues in the CDR3. Per the germline V gene, CDR1 is SGHNT and CDR2 is YENEEA. V lost 7 bases, J lost 2 bases, and 7 bases stayed unmatched. The CDR3 loop reads CASNNSTGTNEKLFF. In DNA, the CDR3 is TGTGCCAGCAACAACTCGACAGGGACTAATGAAAAACTGTTTTTT.

Regarding this clone: The junction and the germline gene differ at one end; a read error may be behind it. The chain employs TRBV6-5 and TRBJ2-1; 9 bases fit TRBD2. The CDR3 contains 15 residues. In germline, CDR1 is MNHEY, CDR2 SVGAGI. The CDR3 DNA sequence: TGTGCCAGCAGCCGGGGAGCGGGAGGTTACAATGGGCAGTTCTTC. It yields the protein CASSRGAGGYNGQFF.

A few counts support this clone. The gene calls are TRBV5-1 and TRBJ1-2; 12 nucleotides line up with TRBD1. The CDR3 sequence is 15 residues long. J was trimmed by 6 bases and V by 0 bases; bases with no gene match: 3. The germline gives CDR1 SGHRS, CDR2 YFSETQ. The CDR3 reads CASSLDGTGGDGYTF. CDR3 coding DNA: TGCGCCAGCAGCTTGGACGGGACAGGGGGCGATGGCTACACCTTC.

The V gene is TRBV5-1, the J gene TRBJ2-2; 9 bases are shared with TRBD1. This CDR3 is built from 16 residues. The trim removed 3 bases at V and 4 bases at J, leaving 7 bases unmatched. Germline V gene data show CDR1 as SGHRS and CDR2 as YFSETQ. DNA for the CDR3: TGCGCCAGCAGCTGGGACAGGGAGGTTCGCACCGGGGAGCTGTTTTTT. This gives the protein CASSWDREVRTGELFF.

V usage is TRBV7-3 and J usage is TRBJ2-3; 11 positions agree with TRBD2. The CDR3 extends over 18 amino acids. After removal of 5 bases from V and 2 bases from J, the junction contained 12 bases not matched to a gene. CDR1 SGHTA and CDR2 FQGTGA come from the germline V gene. Here the CDR3 DNA reads TGTGCCAGCAGCAATAAACTAGCGGGAGTATTCTTCACAGATACGCAGTATTTT. This translates into CASSNKLAGVFFTDTQYF.

This chain joins TRBV27 and TRBJ1-2, with D uncertain. The V end lost 7 bases, the J end lost 5 bases, and 20 bases lay between the germline ends. This CDR3 is 15 amino acids long. Germline V gives CDR1 MNHEY, CDR2 SMNVEV (reference sequence). The CDR3 DNA sequence: TGTGCCAGCACCCTCGGTTGGAAGGGTGTTTATGGCTACACCTTC. It specifies CASTLGWKGVYGYTF.

CDR3 sequence: CASSLPFYEQYF. CDR3 coding DNA: TGTGCCAGCAGTTTACCCTTCTACGAGCAGTACTTC. The V gene is TRBV28, the J gene TRBJ2-7; no clear D gene. Trimming cost V 2 bases and J 3 bases, with 5 bases left between them. The germline V gene encodes CDR1 MDHEN and CDR2 SYDVKM. There are 12 residues in the CDR3.

This rearrangement joins TRBV6-5 to TRBJ2-7; 8 positions match TRBD2. With V trimmed by 0 bases and J by 2 bases, 3 bases remained unmatched. Per the germline V gene, CDR1 is MNHEY and CDR2 is SVGAGI. The CDR3 sequence is 15 residues long. The CDR3 loop is CASSYSVAGTYEQYF. The CDR3 nucleotides are TGTGCCAGCAGTTACTCGGTAGCGGGGACCTACGAGCAGTACTTC.

The rearrangement links TRBV28 to TRBJ2-7; no reliable D call. V gave up 6 bases and J gave up 1 base, with 10 bases separating them. CDR1 is MDHEN, CDR2 SYDVKM, per germline. This CDR3 has 13 residues. CDR3 amino acids: CASSPGFSYEQYF. The CDR3 DNA sequence: TGTGCCAGCAGCCCCGGATTTTCCTACGAGCAGTACTTC. Based on the CDR3 plus reference TRBV28 and TRBJ2-7, the full variable domain is DVKVTQSSRYLVKRTGEKVFLECVQDMDHENMFWYRQDPGLGLRLIYFSYDVKMKEKGDIPEGYSVSREKKERFSLILESASTNQTSMYLCASSPGFSYEQYFGPGTRLTVT.